The TCR beta chain under discussion was sequenced for a study of CD8 T cells in ankylosing spondylitis (dated by TCRdb to 2015 to 2018). Context from the whole study: The study set out to find disease-linked TCR variants by profiling T cell receptor beta repertoires in ankylosing spondylitis patients and healthy donors. The whole study cohort included 108 healthy donors and 20 to 30 ankylosing spondylitis patients. Peripheral blood was sampled, and synovial fluid was also collected from ankylosing spondylitis patients. General study outcomes and caveats: A TCR beta motif of eight highly homologous amino acid variants appeared characteristic of blood from ankylosing spondylitis patients. Some TCR beta motif variants had previously been reported in synovial fluid and blood of reactive arthritis patients, which suggested common disease-initiation mechanisms. Significant enrichment of the disease-linked clones was reported in matched synovial fluid samples from ankylosing spondylitis patients. The disease-linked clones had a CD8+ phenotype and were found at relatively low frequencies in peripheral blood.

Sequenced using an Illumina HiSeq 2500. TCR beta libraries were prepared by quantitative 5'-RACE with molecular barcodes. The study's processing was this. A new computational method based on a probabilistic model of VDJ rearrangement was used to identify disease-linked TCR variants. TCRdb passed the public sequencing reads through fastp at Q25 and MiXCR, retaining productive beta sequences. All rows with the same CDR3 protein become a single entry with the most common DNA and genes. TCRdb's processing, not the study's, gives the V and J calls here. Within this sample are 10,000 to 15,000 distinct CDR3 sequences, with 2.8% of them counted one time only. Approximately 10% of the sample is held by the ten biggest clonotypes. This clonotype is deemed medium-sized (0.01 to 0.1%). It lacks a known antigen. Per-base quality was not reported, and no clone a single base away is much larger than it. From cysteine to phenylalanine, the CDR3 is 16 amino acids long. Just the 48-base CDR3 DNA is kept, in frame starting at base 1. The CDR1 and CDR2 encoded by the germline V gene are SGDLS and YYNGEE. V is clipped by 4 bases and J by 4 bases, and the sequence between their germline boundaries is 21 bases long.

This sequence uses TRBV9 and TRBJ2-7, with a weak D call of TRBD2 (7 bases match). This receptor was identified in a male donor with ankylosing spondylitis or in good health (not recorded which). The source material was blood, either unsorted or a sorted T cell fraction (not recorded which). The sequenced DNA: TGTGCCAGCAGCCCGAGACAGGCGGGAGAGGCATACGAGCAGTACTTC. It specifies CASSPRQAGEAYEQYF.